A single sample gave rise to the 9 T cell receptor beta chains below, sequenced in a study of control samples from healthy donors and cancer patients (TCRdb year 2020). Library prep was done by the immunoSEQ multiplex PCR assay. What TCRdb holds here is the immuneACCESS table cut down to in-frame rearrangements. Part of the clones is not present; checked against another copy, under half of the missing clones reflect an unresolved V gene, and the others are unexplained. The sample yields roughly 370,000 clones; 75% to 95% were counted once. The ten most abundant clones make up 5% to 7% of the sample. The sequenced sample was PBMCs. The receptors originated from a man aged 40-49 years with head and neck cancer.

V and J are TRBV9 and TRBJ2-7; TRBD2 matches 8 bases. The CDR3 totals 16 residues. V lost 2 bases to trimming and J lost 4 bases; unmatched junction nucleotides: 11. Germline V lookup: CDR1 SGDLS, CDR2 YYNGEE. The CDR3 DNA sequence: TGTGCCAGCAGCGTGGGGCTAGCGGGCGGGGGGTACGAGCAGTACTTC. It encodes CASSVGLAGGGYEQYF. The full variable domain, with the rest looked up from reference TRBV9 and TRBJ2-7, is DSGVTQTPKHLITATGQRVTLRCSPRSGDLSVYWYQQSLDQGLQFLIQYYNGEERAKGNILERFSAQQFPDLHSELNLSSLELGDSALYFCASSVGLAGGGYEQYFGPGTRLTVT.

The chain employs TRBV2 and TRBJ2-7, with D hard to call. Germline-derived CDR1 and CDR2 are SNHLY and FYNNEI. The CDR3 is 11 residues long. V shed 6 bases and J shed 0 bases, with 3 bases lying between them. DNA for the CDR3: TGTGCCAGCAGAGACTCCTACGAGCAGTACTTC. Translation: CASRDSYEQYF. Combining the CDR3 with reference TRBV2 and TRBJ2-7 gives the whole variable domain EPEVTQTPSHQVTQMGQEVILRCVPISNHLYFYWYRQILGQKVEFLVSFYNNEISEKSEIFDDQFSVERPDGSNFTLKIRSTKLEDSAMYFCASRDSYEQYFGPGTRLTVT.

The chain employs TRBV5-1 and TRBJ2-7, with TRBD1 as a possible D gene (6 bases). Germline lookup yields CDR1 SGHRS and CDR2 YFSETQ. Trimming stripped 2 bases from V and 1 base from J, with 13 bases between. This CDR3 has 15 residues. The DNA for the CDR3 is TGCGCCAGCAGCTTAGGAGGACAGCTTTCCTACGAGCAGTACTTC. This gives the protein CASSLGGQLSYEQYF.

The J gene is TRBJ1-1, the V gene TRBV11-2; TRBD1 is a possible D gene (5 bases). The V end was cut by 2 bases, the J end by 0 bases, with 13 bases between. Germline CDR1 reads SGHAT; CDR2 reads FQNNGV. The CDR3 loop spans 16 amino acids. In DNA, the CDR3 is TGTGCCAGCAGCTTATTTCGGATGGGGGTGAACACTGAAGCTTTCTTT. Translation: CASSLFRMGVNTEAFF.

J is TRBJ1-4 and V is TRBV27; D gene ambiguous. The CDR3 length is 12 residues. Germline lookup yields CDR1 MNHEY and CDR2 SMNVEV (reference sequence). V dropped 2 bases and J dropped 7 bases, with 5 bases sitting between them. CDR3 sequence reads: CASSLNGEKLFF. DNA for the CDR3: TGTGCCAGCAGTTTAAATGGTGAAAAACTGTTTTTT.

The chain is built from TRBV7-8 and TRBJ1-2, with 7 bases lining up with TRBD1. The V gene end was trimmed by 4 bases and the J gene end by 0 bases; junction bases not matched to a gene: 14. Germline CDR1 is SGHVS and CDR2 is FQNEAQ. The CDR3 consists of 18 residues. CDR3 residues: CASSYRSYDRAPNYGYTF. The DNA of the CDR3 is TGTGCCAGCAGCTACCGAAGCTATGACAGGGCTCCTAACTATGGCTACACCTTC.

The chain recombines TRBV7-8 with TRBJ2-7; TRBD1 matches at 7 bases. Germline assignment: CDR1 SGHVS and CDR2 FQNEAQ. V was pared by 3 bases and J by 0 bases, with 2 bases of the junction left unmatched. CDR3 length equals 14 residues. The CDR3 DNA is TGTGCCAGCAGCTTGGACAGGAGCTCCTACGAGCAGTACTTC. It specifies CASSLDRSSYEQYF.

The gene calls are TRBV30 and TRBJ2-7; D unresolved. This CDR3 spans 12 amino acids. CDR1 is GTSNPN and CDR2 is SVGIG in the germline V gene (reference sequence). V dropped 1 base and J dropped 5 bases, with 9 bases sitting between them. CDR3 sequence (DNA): TGTGCCTGGAGTGCCCAGGCGGACGAGCAGTACTTC. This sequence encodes CAWSAQADEQYF.

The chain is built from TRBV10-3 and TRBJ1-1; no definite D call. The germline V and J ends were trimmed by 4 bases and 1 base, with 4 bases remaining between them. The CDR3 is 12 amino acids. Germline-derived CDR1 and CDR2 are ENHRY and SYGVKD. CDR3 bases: TGTGCCATCAGTGGGTGGAACACTGAAGCTTTCTTT. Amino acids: CAISGWNTEAFF.